This TCR beta chain stems from a study of blood T cell repertoires in COVID-19. At the level of the study: Acute-phase and convalescent COVID-19 samples originated in the United States, Italy and Spain. T cells, B-cell-depleted T cells, or PBMCs supplied cDNA or gDNA.

The ends lost 1 base at V and 3 bases at J; junction bases unmatched: 5. Germline CDR1 LGHDT, CDR2 YNNKEL (reference sequence). The CDR3 extends over 15 amino acids. Original processing methods: Estimates of nucleated cell counts were drawn from the amplification of reference gene primers. The table came from immunoSEQ multiplex PCR; TCRdb's copy has only in-frame clones and leaves some out. V and J calls plus clone size are reproduced from that table; the DNA served to infer D and trimming. The sample records approximately 150,000 clones, roughly 80% being singletons. What was sequenced was peripheral blood. This chain uses TRBV3-1 (or the pseudogene TRBV3-2) with TRBJ2-7; 8 bases map to TRBD2. This receptor was obtained from a human donor in a cohort sampled during active COVID-19. CDR3 loop: CASSQAGGEHYEQYF. CDR3 coding DNA: TGTGCCAGCAGCCAAGCGGGAGGGGAACACTACGAGCAGTACTTC.